This T cell receptor beta chain originates from a study of blood T cell repertoires in COVID-19 (dated by TCRdb to the early 2020s). About the full investigation: Samples covering the acute and convalescent phases of COVID-19 were provided by collaborators in the United States, Italy and Spain. The prospective study material was composed of cDNA or gDNA derived from T cells, B-cell-depleted T cells, or PBMCs. The dataset comprised deeply sampled blood TCRbeta repertoires from subjects exposed to, actively infected with, or recovered from COVID-19. The repertoires were made available in a free public database intended to serve as a resource for research on the immune response to SARS-CoV-2. Samples came from the ongoing ImmuneRACE study (first 160 participants) plus 1,254 subjects from 6 global collaborators. Sample metadata almost always included a de-identified subject ID, COVID-19 status, age in years and sex. Where HLA class I and class II types were available, the types were taken from metadata supplied by the sample provider, not from assay-based typing.

Collaborating institutions collected whole blood in K2EDTA tubes following their own protocols. For TCRbeta analysis, collaborators shipped samples as frozen whole blood, isolated PBMCs, or DNA extracted from either of those sample types. What the work shows at the level of the full study, not this receptor alone: The quantity of clinical and demographic metadata differed by source and by participant and was supplied without curation.

In the case of this clone: Its cognate antigen has yet to be identified. The record has no base qualities; no much larger clone is one base away.

The immunoSEQ Assay, a bias-controlled multiplex PCR, was used to amplify TCRbeta CDR3 regions from genomic DNA. The study's processing was this. Nucleated cell counts per sample were estimated from amplification of reference gene primers within the assay. To quantify the absolute abundance of each unique TCRbeta CDR3 rearrangement, sequence reads were collapsed and filtered. Productive Simpson clonality was computed per sample as the square root of Simpson's diversity index over productive rearrangements. TCRdb re-hosts the immuneACCESS table, in-frame sequences only. Its copies lack some clones; in the studies checked, an unresolved V gene accounts for under half of them, and the cause for the rest is not known. Clonal size and the V and J genes are those of that table, whereas D and trimming came from the DNA. The sample data list approximately 400,000 clones, and over 65% of these were observed just once. The top ten constitute under 1.2% of the sample.

V is cut by 5 bases and J by 7 bases, and the space between the germline ends is 14 bases. From the cysteine through the phenylalanine, the CDR3 covers 13 amino acids. The CDR3 DNA has 39 bases and is translated from base 1. Looking up the germline V gene (reference sequence) yields CDR1 SEHNR and CDR2 FQNEAQ. The chain uses TRBV7-9 and TRBJ1-2; the D gene lacks a confident call. Sequencing used peripheral blood. The sequence came from a human donor with acute or convalescent COVID-19. The donor label of this sample is uncertain. CDR3 reads: CASSPEISPGYTF. The DNA is TGTGCCAGCAGCCCCGAGATTTCCCCTGGCTACACCTTC.